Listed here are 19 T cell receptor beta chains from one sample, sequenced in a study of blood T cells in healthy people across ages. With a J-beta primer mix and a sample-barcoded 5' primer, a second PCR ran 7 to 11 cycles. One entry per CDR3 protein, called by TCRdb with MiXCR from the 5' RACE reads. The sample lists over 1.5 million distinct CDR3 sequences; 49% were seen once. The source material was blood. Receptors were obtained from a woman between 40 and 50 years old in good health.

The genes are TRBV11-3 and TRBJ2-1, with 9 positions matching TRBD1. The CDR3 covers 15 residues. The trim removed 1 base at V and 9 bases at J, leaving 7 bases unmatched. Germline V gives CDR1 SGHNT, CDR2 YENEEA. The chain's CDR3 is CASSLAPGTGFEQFF. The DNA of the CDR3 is TGTGCCAGCAGCTTAGCTCCCGGGACAGGGTTTGAGCAGTTCTTC.

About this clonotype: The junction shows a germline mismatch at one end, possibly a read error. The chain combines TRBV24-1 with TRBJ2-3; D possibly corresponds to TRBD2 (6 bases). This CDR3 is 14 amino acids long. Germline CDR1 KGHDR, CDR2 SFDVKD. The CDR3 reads CTTSDRDFGYTQYF. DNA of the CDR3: TGTACCACCAGTGACCGGGACTTCGGGTATACGCAGTATTTT.

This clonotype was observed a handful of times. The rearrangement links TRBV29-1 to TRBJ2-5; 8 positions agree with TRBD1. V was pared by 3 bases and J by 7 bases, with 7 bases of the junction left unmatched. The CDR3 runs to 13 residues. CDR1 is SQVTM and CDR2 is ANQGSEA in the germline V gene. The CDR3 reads CSVDRAGGATQYF. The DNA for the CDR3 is TGCAGCGTTGATCGGGCAGGGGGCGCGACCCAGTACTTC.

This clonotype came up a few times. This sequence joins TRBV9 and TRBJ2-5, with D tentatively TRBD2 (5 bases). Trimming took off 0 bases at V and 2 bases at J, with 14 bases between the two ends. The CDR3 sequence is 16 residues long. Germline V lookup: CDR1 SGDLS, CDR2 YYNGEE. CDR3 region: CASSVGEGFGQETQYF. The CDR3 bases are TGTGCCAGCAGCGTAGGTGAGGGTTTCGGGCAAGAGACCCAGTACTTC.

CDR3 sequence: CASSPGQGFYEQYF. The CDR3 DNA sequence: TGTGCCAGCAGTCCGGGACAGGGCTTCTACGAGCAGTACTTC. The V call is TRBV6-2 or TRBV6-3, the J call TRBJ2-7, with TRBD1 matching 9 bases. This CDR3 is 14 amino acids long. CDR1 MNHEY and CDR2 SVGEGT come from the germline V gene. V lost 5 bases to trimming and J lost 3 bases; unmatched junction nucleotides: 5.

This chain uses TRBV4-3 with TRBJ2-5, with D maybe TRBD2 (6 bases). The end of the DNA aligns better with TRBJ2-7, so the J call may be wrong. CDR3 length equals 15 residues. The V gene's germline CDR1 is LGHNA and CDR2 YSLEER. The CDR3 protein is CASSPSKGLFCEQYF. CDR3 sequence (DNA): TGCGCCAGCAGCCCTTCGAAGGGACTCTTCTGCGAGCAGTACTTC.

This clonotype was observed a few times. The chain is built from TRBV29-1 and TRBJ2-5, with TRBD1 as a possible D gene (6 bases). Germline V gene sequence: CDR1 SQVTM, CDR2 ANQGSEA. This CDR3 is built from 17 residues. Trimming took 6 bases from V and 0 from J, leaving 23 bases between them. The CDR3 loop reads CSVPNPTGTTHQETQYF. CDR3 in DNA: TGCAGCGTCCCGAACCCCACCGGGACAACCCACCAAGAGACCCAGTACTTC.

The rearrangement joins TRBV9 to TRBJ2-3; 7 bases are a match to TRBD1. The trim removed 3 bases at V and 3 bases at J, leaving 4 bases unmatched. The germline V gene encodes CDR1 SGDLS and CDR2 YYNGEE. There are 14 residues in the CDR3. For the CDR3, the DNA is TGTGCCAGCAGCGCTTTCAGGGGGACAGATACGCAGTATTTT. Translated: CASSAFRGTDTQYF.

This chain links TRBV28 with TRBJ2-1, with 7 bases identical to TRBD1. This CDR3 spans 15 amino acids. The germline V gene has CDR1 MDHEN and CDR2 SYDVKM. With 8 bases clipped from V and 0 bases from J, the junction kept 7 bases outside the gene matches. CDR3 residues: CASVGQLSSYNEQFF. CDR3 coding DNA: TGTGCCAGCGTGGGACAGTTGAGCTCCTACAATGAGCAGTTCTTC.

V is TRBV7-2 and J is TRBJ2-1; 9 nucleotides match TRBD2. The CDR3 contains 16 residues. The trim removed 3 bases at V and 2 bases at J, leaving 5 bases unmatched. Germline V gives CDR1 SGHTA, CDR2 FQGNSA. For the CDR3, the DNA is TGTGCCAGCAGCTTTGCGGGGGGGCGGGCCTACAATGAGCAGTTCTTC. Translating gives CASSFAGGRAYNEQFF.

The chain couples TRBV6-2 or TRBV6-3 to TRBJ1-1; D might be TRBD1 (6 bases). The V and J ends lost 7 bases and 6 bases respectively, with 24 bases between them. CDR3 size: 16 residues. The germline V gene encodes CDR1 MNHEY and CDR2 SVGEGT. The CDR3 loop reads CASTDAAGGGNSEAFF. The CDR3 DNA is TGTGCCAGCACTGACGCCGCTGGAGGGGGTAACTCTGAAGCTTTCTTT.

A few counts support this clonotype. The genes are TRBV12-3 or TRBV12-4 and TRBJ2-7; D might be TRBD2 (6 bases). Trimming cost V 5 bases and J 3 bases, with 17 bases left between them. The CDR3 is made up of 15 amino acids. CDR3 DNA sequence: TGTGCCAGCAGTCCAGAGGGGCGGGGTATCTACGAGCAGTACTTC. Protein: CASSPEGRGIYEQYF.

This CDR3 is CASSYERGTEAFF. The CDR3 region has the DNA TGTGCCAGCAGTTACGAGAGGGGCACTGAAGCTTTCTTT. This chain connects TRBV6-2 or TRBV6-3 to TRBJ1-1; weak D call: TRBD1 (5 bases). The CDR3 spans 13 residues. The germline V and J ends were trimmed by 2 bases and 4 bases, with 8 bases remaining between them. Per the germline V gene, CDR1 is MNHEY and CDR2 is SVGEGT.

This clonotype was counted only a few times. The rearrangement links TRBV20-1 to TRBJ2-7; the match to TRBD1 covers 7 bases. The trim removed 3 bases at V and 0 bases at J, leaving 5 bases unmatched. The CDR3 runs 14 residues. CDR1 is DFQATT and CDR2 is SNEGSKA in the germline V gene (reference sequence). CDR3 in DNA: TGCAGTGCTAGCTTCTGGGACAGCTCCTACGAGCAGTACTTC. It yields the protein CSASFWDSSYEQYF.

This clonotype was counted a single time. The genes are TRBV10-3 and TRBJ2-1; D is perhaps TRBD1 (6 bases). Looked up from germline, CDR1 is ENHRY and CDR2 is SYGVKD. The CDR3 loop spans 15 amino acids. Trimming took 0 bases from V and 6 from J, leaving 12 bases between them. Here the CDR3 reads CAISESPQGINEQFF. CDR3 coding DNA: TGTGCCATCAGTGAGTCGCCACAGGGAATCAATGAGCAGTTCTTC.

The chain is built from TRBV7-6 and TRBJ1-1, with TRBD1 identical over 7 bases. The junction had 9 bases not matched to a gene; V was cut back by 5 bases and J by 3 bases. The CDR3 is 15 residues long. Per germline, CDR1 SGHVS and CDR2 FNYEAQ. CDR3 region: CASSQRDRDDTEAFF. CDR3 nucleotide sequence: TGTGCCAGCAGCCAAAGGGACAGAGACGACACTGAAGCTTTCTTT.

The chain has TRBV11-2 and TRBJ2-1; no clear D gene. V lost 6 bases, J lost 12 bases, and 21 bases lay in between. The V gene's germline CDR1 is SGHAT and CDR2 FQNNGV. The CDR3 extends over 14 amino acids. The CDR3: CASSSRTPPEGQFF. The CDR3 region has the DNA TGTGCCAGCAGTTCTCGTACCCCCCCAGAAGGGCAGTTCTTC.

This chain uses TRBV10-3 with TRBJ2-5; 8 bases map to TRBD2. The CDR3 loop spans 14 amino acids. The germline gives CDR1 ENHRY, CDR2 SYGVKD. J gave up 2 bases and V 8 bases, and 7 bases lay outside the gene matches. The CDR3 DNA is TGTGCCATCCGTCGCAGCGGGAGTCAAGAGACCCAGTACTTC. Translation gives CAIRRSGSQETQYF.

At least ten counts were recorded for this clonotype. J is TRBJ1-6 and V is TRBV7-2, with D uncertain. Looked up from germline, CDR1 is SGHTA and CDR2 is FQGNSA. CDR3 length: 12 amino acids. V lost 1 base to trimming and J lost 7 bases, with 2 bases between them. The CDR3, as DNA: TGTGCCAGCAGCTTAGTAAATTCACCCCTCCACTTT. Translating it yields CASSLVNSPLHF.